This TCR beta chain was observed in a study of regulatory T cells in long-lasting Graves disease. This clonotype was seen a few times. The antigen is not known. Library construction for TCR beta used iRepertoire HTBI primers and Arm-PCR of CDR3 regions. Each CDR3 protein is one row after TCRdb ran MiXCR on the multiplex PCR reads. Among 560,000 or so distinct CDR3 sequences listed, around 16% were seen once. General study points: Persistent Graves' patients showed a TCR diversity that was lower than that of newly diagnosed ones. New patients shared some 970 public clonotypes, fewer than the 2,500 to 3,000 shared by persistent patients.

The CDR3 runs 13 residues. CDR1 is GTSNPN, CDR2 SVGIG, per germline (reference sequence). V dropped 3 bases and J dropped 4 bases, with 12 bases sitting between them. Time point meaning: newly diagnosed GD, antithyroid drugs for less than 3 months. RNA isolated from PBMCs was used to make the TCR library. A further study also used this sample, focusing on T cells in Graves' hyperthyroidism and ophthalmopathy.

The chain employs TRBV30 and TRBJ1-2, with D hard to call. The clonotype was recovered from a man between 18 and 35 years old with Graves disease. The sample was peripheral blood mononuclear cells (PBMCs), taken at new diagnosis, from a patient treated with antithyroid drugs. The CDR3 DNA sequence: TGTGCCTGGAGAACCCTGGAACTCTATGGCTACACCTTC. It specifies CAWRTLELYGYTF.